This is a list of T cell receptor beta chains from one sample in a study of blood T cell repertoires in COVID-19. The data were produced by immunoSEQ multiplex PCR, yet TCRdb's version contains in-frame clones alone and is incomplete. The table includes over 120,000 clones, approximately 80% detected once. Specimen: peripheral blood. The origin of the receptors is a human donor in a cohort sampled during active COVID-19. Both conserved end residues are part of each CDR3. The order of the fields is V gene, clone size, D gene, J gene, CDR3 protein, CDR3 DNA. D genes are given only for firm matches. Clone size is given for some rows only: seen once, a few or many times, or a class if the clone is expanded.

TRBV5-1	.	.	TRBJ1-1	CASSSQGGNTEAFF	TGCGCCAGCAGCTCTCAGGGTGGAAACACTGAAGCTTTCTTT
TRBV11-2	.	TRBD2	TRBJ2-5	CASSPTSGQETQYF	TGTGCCAGCAGCCCGACTAGCGGCCAAGAGACCCAGTACTTC
TRBV29-1	.	.	TRBJ1-4	CSVGDRRGEKLFF	TGCAGCGTTGGAGACAGGAGGGGTGAAAAACTGTTTTTT
TRBV19	few	.	TRBJ1-6	CASRQGIYSPLHF	TGTGCCAGTAGACAGGGAATCTATTCACCCCTCCACTTT
TRBV5-6	.	TRBD2	TRBJ2-1	CASSSRLAGVVIEQFF	TGTGCCAGCAGCTCCCGGCTAGCGGGAGTAGTTATTGAGCAGTTCTTC
TRBV6-6	once	.	TRBJ2-4	CASSRPLGQLAKNIQYF	TGTGCCAGCAGCCGACCCCTAGGACAGCTAGCCAAAAACATTCAGTACTTC
TRBV6-5	few	TRBD1	TRBJ1-1	CASSLSGTGETEAFF	TGTGCCAGCAGCCTCTCTGGGACAGGGGAAACTGAAGCTTTCTTT
TRBV7-9	.	TRBD2	TRBJ2-1	CASSPPGLAGGINEQFF	TGTGCCAGCAGCCCTCCGGGACTAGCGGGAGGTATCAATGAGCAGTTCTTC
TRBV2	.	TRBD1	TRBJ2-1	CASSRTGVVNEQFF	TGTGCCAGCAGCCGGACAGGGGTAGTCAATGAGCAGTTCTTC
TRBV3-1/TRBV3-2	.	.	TRBJ1-1	CASSHRSYGDTEAFF	TGTGCCAGCAGCCATAGGTCTTACGGAGACACTGAAGCTTTCTTT
TRBV24-1	.	.	TRBJ2-4	CATSDPRGTSDIQYF	TGTGCCACCAGTGATCCCCGGGGGACTTCGGACATTCAGTACTTC
TRBV27	once	TRBD1	TRBJ1-2	CASSAYPRGYGYTF	TGTGCCAGCAGTGCCTACCCCAGGGGGTATGGCTACACCTTC
TRBV24-1	few	.	TRBJ1-2	CATSDPQLGGGYGYTF	TGTGCCACCAGTGATCCGCAACTGGGGGGGGGCTATGGCTACACCTTC
TRBV5-1	.	TRBD1	TRBJ2-2	CASSLGQGPTGELFF	TGCGCCAGCAGCTTGGGACAGGGACCGACCGGGGAGCTGTTTTTT
TRBV3-1/TRBV3-2	once	TRBD2	TRBJ2-3	CASSQLPGALAGANTQYF	TGTGCCAGCAGCCAACTCCCTGGGGCTCTAGCGGGAGCAAATACGCAGTATTTT
TRBV19	.	TRBD1	TRBJ1-2	CASSIQQGPRYGYTF	TGTGCCAGTAGTATCCAACAGGGGCCCAGGTATGGCTACACCTTC
TRBV4-2	few	TRBD2	TRBJ2-1	CASSQLTSGSNEQFF	TGTGCCAGCAGCCAACTAACTAGCGGGAGCAATGAGCAGTTCTTC
TRBV3-1/TRBV3-2	.	TRBD2	TRBJ2-5	CASSQQQVQREGRQETQYF	TGTGCCAGCAGCCAACAACAGGTCCAGCGGGAGGGCCGACAAGAGACCCAGTACTTC
TRBV6-5	.	TRBD1	TRBJ2-2	CASSSDRVIGGELFF	TGTGCCAGCAGTTCGGACAGGGTAATTGGCGGGGAGCTGTTTTTT
TRBV19	.	TRBD1	TRBJ1-4	CASSSQGLLNEKLFF	TGTGCCAGTAGTTCACAGGGGCTTCTTAATGAAAAACTGTTTTTT
TRBV30	.	TRBD1	TRBJ2-4	CAWSPGGDIQYF	TGTGCCTGGAGCCCAGGGGGCGACATTCAGTACTTC
TRBV5-6	once	.	TRBJ2-5	CASSPTRGSQYF	TGTGCCAGCAGTCCAACCCGGGGGAGCCAGTACTTC
TRBV11-3	.	.	TRBJ2-7	CASSLGGPSYEQYF	TGTGCCAGCAGCTTAGGTGGGCCTTCCTACGAGCAGTACTTC
TRBV4-1	.	.	TRBJ2-2	CASSQLAPGELFF	TGCGCCAGCAGCCAACTAGCGCCCGGGGAGCTGTTTTTT
TRBV9	.	.	TRBJ2-1	CASSPRTTYNEQFF	TGTGCCAGCAGCCCCCGGACTACCTACAATGAGCAGTTCTTC
TRBV21-1	.	.	TRBJ2-1	CASSAPGTEYNEQFF	TGTGCCAGCAGTGCACCCGGGACAGAGTACAATGAGCAGTTCTTC
TRBV19	once	.	TRBJ1-6	CASSSGDTPLHF	TGTGCCAGTAGTAGTGGTGACACGCCCCTCCACTTT
TRBV9	.	TRBD2	TRBJ2-3	CASSELAGGVDTQYF	TGTGCCAGCAGCGAACTAGCGGGGGGAGTAGATACGCAGTATTTT
TRBV5-1	many	TRBD1	TRBJ1-6	CASSYEGQGGPLHF	TGCGCCAGCAGCTACGAGGGACAGGGCGGACCCCTCCACTTT
TRBV5-6	.	.	TRBJ1-5	CASSPNGGRSNQPQHF	TGTGCCAGCAGCCCGAACGGGGGTAGAAGCAATCAGCCCCAGCATTTT
TRBV5-6	.	.	TRBJ1-5	CASSLGGAGLYQPQHF	TGTGCCAGCAGCTTGGGGGGCGCCGGCCTGTACCAGCCCCAGCATTTT
TRBV19	.	TRBD1	TRBJ1-1	CASRPTGRVDTEAFF	TGTGCCAGTAGGCCGACAGGGCGTGTGGACACTGAAGCTTTCTTT
TRBV3-1/TRBV3-2	.	.	TRBJ1-3	CASSQGRNSGNTIYF	TGTGCCAGCAGCCAAGGTAGAAACTCTGGAAACACCATATATTTT
TRBV7-2	.	TRBD1	TRBJ1-1	CASSSTGDVTEAFF	TGTGCCAGCAGCTCAACAGGGGATGTCACTGAAGCTTTCTTT
TRBV12-3/TRBV12-4	.	.	TRBJ1-5	CASSESDQPQHF	TGTGCCAGCAGTGAGTCTGATCAGCCCCAGCATTTT
TRBV30	.	TRBD1	TRBJ2-4	CACKTGTGKNIQYF	TGTGCCTGTAAAACCGGGACAGGGAAAAACATTCAGTACTTC
TRBV5-6	.	.	TRBJ2-3	CASSTVDTQYF	TGTGCCAGCAGCACGGTAGATACGCAGTATTTT
TRBV19	.	.	TRBJ2-1	CASSIDLLVGEQFF	TGTGCCAGTAGTATAGATTTACTAGTCGGTGAGCAGTTCTTC
TRBV25-1	once	.	TRBJ1-5	CASSEAGVSNQPQHF	TGTGCCAGCAGTGAAGCAGGGGTAAGCAATCAGCCCCAGCATTTT
TRBV5-8	.	TRBD1	TRBJ2-3	CASSFGQGGTDTQYF	TGTGCCAGCAGCTTCGGACAGGGCGGCACAGATACGCAGTATTTT
TRBV5-1	few	.	TRBJ1-2	CASSRLDTNYGYTF	TGCGCCAGCAGCCGCCTGGACACGAACTATGGCTACACCTTC
TRBV19	.	.	TRBJ1-5	CASRESAGQRFQPQHF	TGTGCCAGTAGAGAGTCCGCAGGACAAAGATTTCAGCCCCAGCATTTT
TRBV7-8	.	.	TRBJ1-5	CASSLDTGSNQPQHF	TGTGCCAGCAGCCTCGACACGGGGAGCAATCAGCCCCAGCATTTT
TRBV18	.	.	TRBJ1-3	CASSQGLTSSGNTIYF	TGTGCCAGCTCACAGGGACTGACCAGCTCTGGAAACACCATATATTTT
TRBV5-1	.	.	TRBJ2-1	CASSQFHRGGYNEQFF	TGCGCCAGCAGCCAATTCCACAGGGGAGGCTACAATGAGCAGTTCTTC
TRBV29-1	.	TRBD1	TRBJ1-2	CSVTPRGTGGLGYTF	TGCAGCGTGACTCCCCGGGGGACAGGGGGCCTGGGCTACACCTTC
TRBV7-3	.	TRBD2	TRBJ2-1	CASSPRGLAGGSSYNEQFF	TGTGCCAGCAGCCCACGGGGACTAGCGGGAGGGAGCTCCTACAATGAGCAGTTCTTC
TRBV6-4	.	TRBD2	TRBJ2-2	CASSLAATNTGELFF	TGTGCCAGCAGCCTAGCGGCAACGAACACCGGGGAGCTGTTTTTT
TRBV5-6	.	.	TRBJ2-2	CASSLYGAGTPNTGELFF	TGTGCCAGCAGCTTGTACGGGGCGGGGACCCCGAACACCGGGGAGCTGTTTTTT
TRBV3-1/TRBV3-2	few	.	TRBJ1-1	CASSQRQVDTEAFF	TGTGCCAGCAGCCAAAGACAGGTAGACACTGAAGCTTTCTTT
TRBV19	.	.	TRBJ2-1	CASTLGGGGYNEQFF	TGTGCCAGTACCCTGGGAGGGGGGGGCTACAATGAGCAGTTCTTC
TRBV9	.	TRBD2	TRBJ2-2	CASSAVAGGITLNTGELFF	TGTGCCAGCAGCGCTGTAGCGGGGGGGATAACTCTGAACACCGGGGAGCTGTTTTTT
TRBV29-1	.	.	TRBJ2-4	CSANLSGGNIQYF	TGCAGCGCTAACCTAAGCGGCGGGAACATTCAGTACTTC
TRBV19	.	TRBD2	TRBJ2-1	CASMTSGIYNEQFF	TGTGCCAGTATGACTAGCGGGATCTACAATGAGCAGTTCTTC
TRBV19	.	TRBD1	TRBJ2-7	CASSPKQGANYEQYF	TGTGCCAGTAGCCCTAAACAGGGGGCAAATTACGAGCAGTACTTC